This TCR beta chain was captured by sequencing in a study of blood T cell repertoires in COVID-19. For the study at large: Acute-phase and convalescent COVID-19 samples originated in the United States, Italy and Spain.

Germline CDR1 SGHTS, CDR2 YDEGEE. Unmatched junction bases numbered 5, after V lost 2 bases and J lost 3 bases. The CDR3 spans 14 residues. Original data processing: Estimated nucleated cell counts came from reference gene primer amplification. Method: immunoSEQ multiplex PCR; TCRdb's copy keeps in-frame clones and lacks some. V and J calls and clone size are given by that table; D and trimming were obtained from the DNA. The sample has 120,000 to 150,000 clones; around 82% are singletons. This rearrangement joins TRBV5-8 to TRBJ2-7; 7 bases align to TRBD2. The sequence derives from a human donor with acute or convalescent COVID-19. The donor label of this sample is uncertain. The sequenced material came from peripheral blood. CDR3 residues: CASSFREGIYEQYF. CDR3 nucleotides: TGTGCCAGCAGCTTCAGGGAGGGGATCTACGAGCAGTACTTC.